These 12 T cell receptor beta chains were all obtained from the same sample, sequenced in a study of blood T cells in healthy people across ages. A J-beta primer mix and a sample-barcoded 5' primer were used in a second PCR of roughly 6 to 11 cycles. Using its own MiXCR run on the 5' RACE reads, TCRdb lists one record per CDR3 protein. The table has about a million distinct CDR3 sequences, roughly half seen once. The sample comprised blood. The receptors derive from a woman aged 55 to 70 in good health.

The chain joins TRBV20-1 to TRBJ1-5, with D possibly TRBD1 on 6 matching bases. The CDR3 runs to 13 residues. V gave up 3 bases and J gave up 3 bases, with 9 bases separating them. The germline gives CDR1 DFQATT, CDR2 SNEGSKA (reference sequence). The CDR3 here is CSASGQYNQPQHF. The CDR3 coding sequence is TGCAGTGCTAGCGGACAGTACAATCAGCCCCAGCATTTT.

The CDR3 nucleotides read TGTGCCACGCAGACAGGAGGCTCGGGAGAGACCCAGTACTTC. Translating it yields CATQTGGSGETQYF. This chain uses TRBV7-2 with TRBJ2-7, with a tentative D call TRBD1 (6 bases). The J call may be incorrect, as the DNA end agrees better with TRBJ2-5. CDR1 and CDR2 from the germline V gene are SGHTA and FQGNSA. CDR3 length equals 14 residues.

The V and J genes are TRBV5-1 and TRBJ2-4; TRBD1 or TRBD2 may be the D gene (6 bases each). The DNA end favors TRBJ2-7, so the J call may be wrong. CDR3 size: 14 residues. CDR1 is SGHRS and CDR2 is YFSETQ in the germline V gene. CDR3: CASSGGTTFYEQYF. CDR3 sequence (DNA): TGCGCCAGCAGCGGGGGGACAACCTTTTACGAGCAGTACTTC.

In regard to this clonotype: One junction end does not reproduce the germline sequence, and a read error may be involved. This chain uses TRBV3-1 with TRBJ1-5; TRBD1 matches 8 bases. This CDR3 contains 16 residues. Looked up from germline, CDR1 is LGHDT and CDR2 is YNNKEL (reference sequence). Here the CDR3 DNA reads TGTCCCAGCAGCCAAGATACAGGGGGTTACAATCAGCCCCAGCATTTT. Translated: CPSSQDTGGYNQPQHF.

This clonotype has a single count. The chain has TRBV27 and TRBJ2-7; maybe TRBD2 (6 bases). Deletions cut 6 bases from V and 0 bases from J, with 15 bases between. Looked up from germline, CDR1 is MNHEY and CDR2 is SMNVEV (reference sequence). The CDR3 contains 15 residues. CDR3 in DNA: TGTGCCAGCAGACCTCTAGCGTTACTCTCCTACGAGCAGTACTTC. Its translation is CASRPLALLSYEQYF.

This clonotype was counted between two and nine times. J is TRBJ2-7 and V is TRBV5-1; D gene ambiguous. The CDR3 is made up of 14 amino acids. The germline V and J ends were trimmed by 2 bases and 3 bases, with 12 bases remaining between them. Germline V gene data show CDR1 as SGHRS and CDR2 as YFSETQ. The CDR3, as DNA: TGCGCCAGCAGCTTAGTCGGCAGTTTCTACGAGCAGTACTTC. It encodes CASSLVGSFYEQYF.

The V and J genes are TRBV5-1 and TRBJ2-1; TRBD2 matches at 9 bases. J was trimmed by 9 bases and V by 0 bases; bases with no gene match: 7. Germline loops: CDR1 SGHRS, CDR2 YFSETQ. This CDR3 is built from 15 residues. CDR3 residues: CASSLVSGSVVEQFF. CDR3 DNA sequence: TGCGCCAGCAGCTTGGTTAGCGGGAGTGTTGTTGAGCAGTTCTTC.

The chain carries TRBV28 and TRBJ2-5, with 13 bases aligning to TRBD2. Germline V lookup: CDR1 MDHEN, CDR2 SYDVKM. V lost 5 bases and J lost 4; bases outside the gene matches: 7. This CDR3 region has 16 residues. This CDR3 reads CASSGPGTSGAETQYF. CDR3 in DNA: TGTGCCAGCAGTGGCCCCGGGACTAGCGGGGCAGAGACCCAGTACTTC.

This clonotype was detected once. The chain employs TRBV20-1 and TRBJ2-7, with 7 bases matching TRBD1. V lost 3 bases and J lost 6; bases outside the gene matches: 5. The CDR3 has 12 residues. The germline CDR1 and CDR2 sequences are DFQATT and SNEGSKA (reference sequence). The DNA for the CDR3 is TGCAGTGCTAGGACAGGGCTTGCCGAGCAGTACTTC. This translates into CSARTGLAEQYF.

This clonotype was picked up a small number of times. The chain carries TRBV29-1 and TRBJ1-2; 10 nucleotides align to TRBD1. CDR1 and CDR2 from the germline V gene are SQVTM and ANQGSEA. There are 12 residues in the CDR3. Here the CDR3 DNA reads TGCATCGGGGGGGACAGGGGCTATGGCTACACCTTC. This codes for CIGGDRGYGYTF. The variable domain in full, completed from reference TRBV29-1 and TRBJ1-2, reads SAVISQKPSRDICQRGTSLTIQCQVDSQVTMMFWYRQQPGQSLTLIATANQGSEATYESGFVIDKFPISRPNLTFSTLTVSNMSPEDSSIYLCIGGDRGYGYTFGSGTRLTVV.

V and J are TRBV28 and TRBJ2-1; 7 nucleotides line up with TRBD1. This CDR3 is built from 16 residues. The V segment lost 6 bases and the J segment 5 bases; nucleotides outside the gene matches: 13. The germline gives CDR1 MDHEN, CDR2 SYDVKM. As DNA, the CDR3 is TGTGCCAGCAGCTCACAGGGGTGGGGGAGTAACAATGAGCAGTTCTTC. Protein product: CASSSQGWGSNNEQFF.

This CDR3 reads CSVEETGTSGFYELYF. The CDR3 DNA reads as TGCAGCGTTGAAGAAACCGGGACTAGCGGCTTCTACGAGCTGTACTTC. The V gene is TRBV29-1, the J gene TRBJ2-4; the match to TRBD2 covers 11 bases. Germline V CDR1 and CDR2: SQVTM, ANQGSEA. With 0 bases clipped from V and 15 bases from J, the junction kept 16 bases outside the gene matches. The CDR3 contains 16 residues.